The subject of this entry is one T cell receptor beta chain. This clone's antigen is unknown. Sequencing was carried out with a NextSeq 550. The Human TCR Profiling Kit (MiLaboratory) was used to make UMI-labeled 5' RACE TRB cDNA libraries. The full amount of extracted RNA was used for cDNA synthesis, and the full amount of resulting cDNA was used for PCR amplification. Libraries were prepared in parallel using an identical number of PCR cycles. On the study's bioinformatics: With a requirement of at least two reads per UMI, MIGEC and MiXCR extracted about 50,000 +/- 10,000 unique UMI-labeled TRB cDNA molecules per library. Each library averaged 40,000 +/- 10,000 functional in-frame TRB CDR3 nucleotide clonotypes without stop codons. After downsampling to 5000 UMI-labeled TRB molecules per sample, diversity metrics, including normalized Shannon-Wiener and Chao1, were computed in VDJtools. Clonotype-size-weighted physicochemical properties of the central five CDR3 residues (interaction energy, strength, volume and Kidera factor 4) were computed in VDJtools. With the reads reprocessed by TCRdb, a single entry stands for each CDR3 protein sequence and no DNA is reported. Here the V and J calls rest on TCRdb's processing, not on the authors' analysis. The sample has over 150,000 distinct CDR3 sequences on record. The ten biggest clones cover approximately 0.5% of the sample.

For every CD8+ T cell subset, about 300,000 cells were flow-sorted straight into RLT lysis buffer, and each subset was sorted in triplicate. To exclude memory contaminants, naive CD8+ T cells were stringently defined as CD45RO-CCR7+CD27+CD95-. Standard density gradient centrifugation was used to isolate peripheral blood mononuclear cells from buffy coats. Naive CXCR3-negative and CXCR3-positive CD8+ T cells were flow-sorted using a FACSAria III. Total RNA was extracted from sorted cells with an RNeasy Mini Kit. This entry is derived from a study of CXCR3-negative and CXCR3-positive naive CD8 T cells (dated by TCRdb to the late 2010s). With respect to the entire study: About 135 million TRB reads were obtained in total, roughly 1.5 +/- 0.3 million reads per library. The diversity and physicochemical repertoire analyses included more than ten donors pooled from two independent experiments. TRBV-TRBJ cluster analysis included naive subsets from 5 or 6 donors and memory cells from 3 donors. The study at large found these results: CXCR3 expression partially decreased after cryopreservation, so most assays used freshly isolated PBMCs. TRB CDR3s from CXCR3-positive naive cells showed higher hydrophobicity (lower Kidera factor 4), lower energy, and higher strength and volume indices than CXCR3-negative naive cells. Because surface CD5, which is linked to self-reactivity in mice, was comparable between the naive subsets, TCR interaction strength was also inferred from TRB CDR3 physicochemical properties. Repertoire diversity was comparably high in both naive subsets but much lower in memory CD8+ T cells. Naive CXCR3-negative and CXCR3-positive cells from the same donor showed similar TRBV-TRBJ usage, whereas memory cells showed distinct patterns.

Its CDR3 holds 12 amino acids, cysteine through phenylalanine. Nucleotide data are not available. CDR1 and CDR2 are drawn from the germline V gene: SGHRS, YFSETQ. The sequence came from a human donor in good health. Some clones in this sample may be carry-over from other donors' samples. Here the chain combines TRBV5-1 and TRBJ2-7. Sequencing was done on a sample of naive CXCR3+ CD8+ T cells from blood. Explained via the paper, the cell subset or site label denotes: CD45RO-CCR7+CD27+CD95- naive CD8+ T cells expressing CXCR3 (TNR3+). The CDR3 protein is CASRSDGYEQYF.